Below, one T cell receptor (beta chain) is given with its context. Its antigen is unknown. V gave up 0 bases and J gave up 8 bases; unmatched junction bases: 3. This CDR3 is 15 amino acids long. Germline-derived CDR1 and CDR2 are SGHAT and FQDESV (reference sequence). Assay: immunoSEQ multiplex PCR; the TCRdb copy retains only in-frame clones and omits some. The table records some 150,000 clones, 92% of them present only once. The sample originates from a study of T cell responses to AZD1222 COVID-19 vaccine. Whole-study results and caveats: The study found vaccine-associated CD4 TCRs spanning spike, dominant at 160-218 and 743-854.

This receptor was taken from an adult in good health. The source was peripheral blood, collected on day 0 of MenACWY control vaccination. This chain links TRBV11-1 with TRBJ2-1; 11 nucleotides match TRBD2. The CDR3 sequence is CASSLALAGDHEQFF. DNA of the CDR3: TGTGCCAGCAGCTTAGCACTAGCGGGAGATCATGAGCAGTTCTTC.